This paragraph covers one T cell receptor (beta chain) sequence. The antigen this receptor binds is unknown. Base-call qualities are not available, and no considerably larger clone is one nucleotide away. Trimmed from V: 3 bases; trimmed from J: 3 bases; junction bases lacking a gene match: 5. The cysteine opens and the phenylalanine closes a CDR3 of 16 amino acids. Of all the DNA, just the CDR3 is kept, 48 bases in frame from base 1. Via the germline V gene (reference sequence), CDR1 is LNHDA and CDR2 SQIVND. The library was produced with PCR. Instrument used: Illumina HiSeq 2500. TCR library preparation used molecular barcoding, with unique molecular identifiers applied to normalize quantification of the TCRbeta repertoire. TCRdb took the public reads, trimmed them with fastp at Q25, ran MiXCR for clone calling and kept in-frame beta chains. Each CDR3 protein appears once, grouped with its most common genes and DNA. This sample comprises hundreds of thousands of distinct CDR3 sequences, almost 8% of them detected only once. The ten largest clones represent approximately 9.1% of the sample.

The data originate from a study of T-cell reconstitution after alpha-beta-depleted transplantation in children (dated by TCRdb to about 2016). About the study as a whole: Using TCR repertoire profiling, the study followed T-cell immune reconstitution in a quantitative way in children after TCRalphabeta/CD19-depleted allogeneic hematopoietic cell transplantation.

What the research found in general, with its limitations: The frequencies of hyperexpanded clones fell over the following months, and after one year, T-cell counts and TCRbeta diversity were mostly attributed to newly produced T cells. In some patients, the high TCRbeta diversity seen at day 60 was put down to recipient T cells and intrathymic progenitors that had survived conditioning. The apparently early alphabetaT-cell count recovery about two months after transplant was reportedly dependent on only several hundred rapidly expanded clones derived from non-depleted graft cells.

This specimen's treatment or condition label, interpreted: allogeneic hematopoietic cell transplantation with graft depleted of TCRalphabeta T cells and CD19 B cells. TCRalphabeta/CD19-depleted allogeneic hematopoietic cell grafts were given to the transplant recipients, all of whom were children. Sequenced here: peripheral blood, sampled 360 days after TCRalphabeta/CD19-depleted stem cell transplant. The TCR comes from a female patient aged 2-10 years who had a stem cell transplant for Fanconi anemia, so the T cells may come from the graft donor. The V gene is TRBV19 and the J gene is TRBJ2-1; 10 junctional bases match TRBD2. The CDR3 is CASSILAGDYYNEQFF. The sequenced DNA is TGTGCCAGTAGTATTCTAGCGGGGGACTACTACAATGAGCAGTTCTTC.